These T cell receptor beta chains were read from a single sample in a study of T cells in Graves' hyperthyroidism and ophthalmopathy. Via MiXCR, TCRdb re-called the multiplex PCR reads, giving one row per CDR3 protein. Here the sample spans almost 500,000 distinct CDR3 sequences, around a fifth being singletons. Sequenced input: blood. These receptors were taken from a woman in her 70s with Graves' ophthalmopathy. The CDR3 runs from the conserved cysteine through the conserved F or W. D genes are given only for firm matches. The size field is filled for only some rows; it gives once, few, many or a size class.

TRBD1,TRBJ1-4,few,TRBV27,CASRKQGGQEKLFF,TGTGCCAGCAGAAAACAGGGGGGTCAGGAAAAACTGTTTTTT
TRBD1,TRBJ1-1,.,TRBV20-1,CSAPTGKVGTEAFF,TGCAGTGCCCCGACAGGGAAGGTTGGCACTGAAGCTTTCTTT
.,TRBJ1-1,many,TRBV6-1,CASSSLRTVSNTEAFF,TGTGCCAGCAGCTCCCTGAGGACCGTCTCGAACACTGAAGCTTTCTTT
.,TRBJ2-7,.,TRBV6-1,CASRISGPYEQYF,TGTGCCAGCAGAATAAGCGGCCCCTACGAGCAGTACTTC
TRBD1,TRBJ2-3,.,TRBV5-6,CASSTRQGDYTDTQYF,TGTGCCAGCAGCACCAGACAGGGAGACTACACAGATACGCAGTATTTT
TRBD1,TRBJ1-2,.,TRBV27,CASRPQQGDAGYTF,TGTGCCAGCAGGCCCCAACAGGGGGATGCTGGCTACACCTTC
.,TRBJ1-1,.,TRBV28,CASSGGIVNTEAFF,TGTGCCAGCAGTGGGGGGATCGTGAACACTGAAGCTTTCTTT
.,TRBJ2-2,many,TRBV20-1,CSARVGTSDTGELFF,TGCAGTGCTAGAGTGGGCACCTCGGACACCGGGGAGCTGTTTTTT
.,TRBJ1-1,.,TRBV6-1,CATSTYSKLTEAFF,TGTGCCACCTCAACCTACTCCAAGCTCACTGAAGCTTTCTTT
TRBD1,TRBJ1-2,.,TRBV6-1,CASRPDRGGGYTF,TGTGCCAGCAGGCCTGACAGGGGCGGTGGCTACACCTTC
.,TRBJ2-2,.,TRBV18,CASSPREGTMTGELFF,TGTGCCAGCTCACCCCGAGAGGGTACCATGACCGGGGAGCTGTTTTTT
.,TRBJ1-5,.,TRBV12-3/TRBV12-4,CASSLGPNGSQHF,TGTGCCAGCAGCCTAGGACCTAATGGGAGTCAACATTTT
TRBD1,TRBJ2-5,.,TRBV15,CATSKLTGPQETQYF,TGTGCCACCAGCAAACTGACAGGGCCCCAAGAGACCCAGTACTTC
.,TRBJ1-6,.,TRBV7-2,CASSPPFFSPLHF,TGTGCCAGCAGCCCCCCGTTCTTTTCACCCCTCCACTTT
.,TRBJ1-2,few,TRBV30,CAWSRDFNGYTF,TGTGCCTGGAGTAGGGACTTTAATGGCTACACCTTC
.,TRBJ2-4,.,TRBV5-6,CASSFQQGVAENIQYF,TGTGCCAGCAGTTTTCAACAGGGAGTAGCCGAAAACATTCAGTACTTC
.,TRBJ2-7,once,TRBV10-1,CASGSLTSGPYEQYF,TGCGCCAGCGGGTCACTCACAAGCGGCCCCTACGAGCAGTACTTC
.,TRBJ2-5,.,TRBV5-1,CASSLDGFEETQYF,TGCGCCAGCAGCTTGGACGGGTTTGAAGAGACCCAGTACTTC
TRBD2,TRBJ2-1,few,TRBV2,CASSGGLAGEITEQFF,TGTGCCAGCAGTGGGGGGCTAGCGGGAGAAATTACTGAGCAGTTCTTC
TRBD1,TRBJ1-5,few,TRBV6-1,CASGRGTGDSNQPQHF,TGTGCCAGCGGGAGGGGGACAGGGGATAGCAATCAGCCCCAGCATTTT
TRBD2,TRBJ2-4,few,TRBV27,CASSLSGGVAKNIQYF,TGTGCCAGCAGCCTCAGTGGGGGGGTGGCCAAAAACATTCAGTACTTC
TRBD2,TRBJ2-5,few,TRBV6-1,CACWAGGQETQYF,TGTGCCTGTTGGGCGGGGGGCCAAGAGACCCAGTACTTC
.,TRBJ1-2,.,TRBV13,CASIRGYTF,TGTGCCAGCATTCGAGGCTACACCTTC
TRBD1,TRBJ1-3,many,TRBV6-1,CASSDSGGSGNTIYF,TGTGCCAGCAGTGACTCAGGGGGTTCTGGAAACACCATATATTTT
.,TRBJ1-1,many,TRBV12-3/TRBV12-4,CASSLALAGTTEAFF,TGTGCCAGCAGTTTAGCGTTGGCAGGGACCACTGAAGCTTTCTTT
TRBD1,TRBJ1-1,.,TRBV25-1,CASSDMGTEAFF,TGTGCCAGCAGTGATATGGGGACAGAGGCTTTCTTT